Sequencing of this TCR beta chain was carried out in a study of T-cell reconstitution after alpha-beta-depleted transplantation in children (dated by TCRdb to the mid-2010s). With respect to the entire study: T-cell immune reconstitution after TCRalphabeta/CD19-depleted allogeneic hematopoietic cell transplantation in children was quantitatively tracked in the study by means of TCR repertoire profiling.

The method behind the library was PCR. The listed sequencing device is Illumina HiSeq 2500. TCR libraries were prepared with molecular barcoding, using unique molecular identifiers to normalize TCRbeta repertoire quantification. TCRdb reprocessed the public reads (quality trimming at Q25 with fastp, clone calling with MiXCR) and kept in-frame beta chains. All rows with the same CDR3 protein become a single entry with the most common DNA and genes. The table for this sample lists about 290,000 distinct CDR3 sequences; roughly 7.8% of them were counted only once. The leading ten clones occupy over 7.5% of the sample. The CDR3 runs 14 residues from the cysteine to the phenylalanine. CDR3 DNA is the only sequence kept; it has 42 bases, read in frame from the first base. From V the trimming removes 6 bases and from J it removes 5 bases, while the gene matches leave 12 bases of the junction unaccounted for. The CDR1 and CDR2 encoded by the germline V gene (reference sequence) are DFQATT and SNEGSKA.

General study outcomes and caveats: In some patients, the high TCRbeta diversity seen at day 60 was put down to recipient T cells and intrathymic progenitors that had survived conditioning. Over the following months the frequencies of hyperexpanded clones went down, and after one year T-cell counts and TCRbeta diversity were mostly credited to newly produced T cells. About two months after transplant, the apparently early recovery of alphabetaT-cell counts reportedly depended on just several hundred clones that had expanded rapidly and came from non-depleted graft cells.

What this sample's treatment or condition label stands for: allogeneic hematopoietic cell transplantation with graft depleted of TCRalphabeta T cells and CD19 B cells. Transplant recipients were children who received TCRalphabeta/CD19-depleted allogeneic hematopoietic cell grafts. In the case of this clonotype: The clone's antigen remains unknown. There are no base qualities to consult, and no much larger clone falls within one base.

The sample was peripheral blood, taken 360 days after TCRalphabeta/CD19-depleted stem cell transplant. The V gene is TRBV20-1 and the J gene is TRBJ2-7, with 8 bases aligning to TRBD1. The receptor's source is a female patient between 2 and 15 years old who had a stem cell transplant for Fanconi anemia, so the T cells may come from the graft donor. The CDR3 sequence is CSAGDSGGMNEQYF. The sequenced DNA is TGCAGTGCCGGAGATTCAGGGGGCATGAACGAGCAGTACTTC.